This paragraph reports one T cell receptor beta chain. This CDR3 comprises 18 residues. V was cut by 0 bases and J by 0 bases, with 20 bases left in between. Germline V gene data show CDR1 as SQVTM and CDR2 as ANQGSEA. A second PCR, run for roughly 6 to 11 cycles, used a sample-barcoded 5' primer plus a J-beta primer mix. Every cDNA was tagged by a template-switch adaptor with 12 random nucleotides. Each sample yielded at least 2.5 million CDR3-containing paired-end reads. TCRdb re-called the 5' RACE reads with MiXCR, one entry per CDR3 protein. The sample shows approximately 400,000 distinct CDR3 sequences, 52% of them seen only once. These data come from a study of blood T cells in healthy people across ages. Isolation per sample recovered at least 7 million PBMCs.

The V and J genes are TRBV29-1 and TRBJ1-2; possibly TRBD1 for D (6 bases). The receptor comes from a man aged 60-69 years in good health. The sample consisted of blood. CDR3 sequence reads: CSVEDALGGTTANYGYTF. DNA for the CDR3: TGCAGCGTTGAAGATGCCCTGGGGGGGACAACCGCTAACTATGGCTACACCTTC.